This T cell receptor beta chain was obtained from a study of blood T cells in healthy people across ages. Unmatched junction bases numbered 7, after V lost 7 bases and J lost 2 bases. CDR1 ENHRY and CDR2 SYGVKD come from the germline V gene. The CDR3 runs 14 residues. Then a second PCR, running roughly 7 to 11 cycles, was carried out with a sample-barcoded 5' primer and a J-beta primer mix. TCRdb re-analysed the 5' RACE reads in MiXCR, keeping a single row per CDR3 protein. The profile shows 550,000 to 800,000 distinct CDR3 sequences, 32% of them singletons. The rearrangement uses TRBV10-3 and TRBJ2-7; the match to TRBD2 covers 8 bases. The sample consisted of blood. The TCR was taken from a woman of 80 years or more in good health. The CDR3 spells CAITEAGVAYEQYF. Written as DNA, the CDR3 is TGTGCCATCACAGAAGCGGGAGTCGCCTACGAGCAGTACTTC.